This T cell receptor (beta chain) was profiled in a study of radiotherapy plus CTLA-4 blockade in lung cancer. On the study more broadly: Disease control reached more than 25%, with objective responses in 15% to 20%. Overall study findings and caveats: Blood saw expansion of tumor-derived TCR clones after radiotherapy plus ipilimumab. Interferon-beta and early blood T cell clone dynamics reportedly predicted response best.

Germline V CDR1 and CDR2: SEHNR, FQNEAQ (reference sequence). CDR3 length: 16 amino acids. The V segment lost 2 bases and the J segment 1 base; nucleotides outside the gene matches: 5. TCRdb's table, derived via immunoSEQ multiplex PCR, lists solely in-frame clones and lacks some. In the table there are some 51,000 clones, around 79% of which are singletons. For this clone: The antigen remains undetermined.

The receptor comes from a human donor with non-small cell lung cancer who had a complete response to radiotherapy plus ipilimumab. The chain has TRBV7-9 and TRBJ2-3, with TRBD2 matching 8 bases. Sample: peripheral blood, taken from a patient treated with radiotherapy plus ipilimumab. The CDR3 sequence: CASSLWAREGTDTQYF. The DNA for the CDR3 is TGTGCCAGCAGCTTATGGGCGCGGGAGGGCACAGATACGCAGTATTTT.